These 21 T cell receptor beta chains originate from one sample sequenced in a study of post-analysis software for immune sequencing data (dated by TCRdb to the mid-2010s). Summary of the overall study and its limitations: Significantly higher frequencies in patients than in controls were found for five or six TRBV segments, including TRBV5-6, TRBV5-1 and TRBV20-1.

Library prep was done by PCR. TCRdb lists the instrument as Illumina HiSeq 2500. To reduce PCR and sequencing biases, unique molecular identifiers were built into the TCR beta cDNA libraries. TCRdb reran the public reads through fastp at Q25 and MiXCR, keeping productive beta chains. CDR3 protein duplicates are merged, each entry listing the most common genes and DNA. This sample holds hundreds of thousands of distinct CDR3 sequences; less than 35% were observed only once. Around 0.55% of the sample goes to the ten largest clones. Their antigens remain unidentified. Specimen: blood. These receptor sequences come from a girl aged 10 to 17 with multiple sclerosis.

This clonotype showed up just a few times. The CDR3 loop is CASSPRGQTDIQYF. CDR3 coding DNA: TGTGCCAGCAGCCCCCGGGGTCAAACTGACATTCAGTACTTC. The chain uses TRBV14 and TRBJ2-4, with D maybe TRBD2 (5 bases). Germline loops: CDR1 SGHDN, CDR2 FVKESK. V was clipped by 4 bases and J by 8 bases, with 15 bases between them. The CDR3 is made up of 14 amino acids.

In its sample, this clonotype was seen many times. This chain uses TRBV20-1 with TRBJ2-5; 7 bases agree with TRBD1. The length of the CDR3 is 13 residues. Unmatched junction bases numbered 6, after V lost 3 bases and J lost 5 bases. Germline-derived CDR1 and CDR2 are DFQATT and SNEGSKA (reference sequence). CDR3 sequence reads: CSASSGGGETQYF. In nucleotides, the CDR3 is TGCAGTGCTAGTTCAGGGGGTGGGGAGACCCAGTACTTC.

This clonotype was observed many times. V gene TRBV4-1 combines with J gene TRBJ2-1; 9 bases are a match to TRBD2. CDR1 is MGHRA and CDR2 is YSYEKL in the germline V gene. V trimming: 4 bases; J trimming: 7 bases; junction bases outside the gene matches: 2. The CDR3 is 13 amino acids. This CDR3 is CASSLTSGNEQFF. CDR3 bases: TGCGCCAGCAGCCTTACTAGCGGGAATGAGCAGTTCTTC.

This clonotype was seen a handful of times. This rearrangement joins TRBV14 to TRBJ2-1; D unclear. This CDR3 has 13 amino acids. Trimming removed 1 base from V and 9 bases from J, with 10 bases in between. CDR1 SGHDN and CDR2 FVKESK come from the germline V gene. CDR3 protein: CASSQVLSTEQFF. The CDR3 DNA follows: TGTGCCAGCAGCCAAGTACTGTCCACTGAGCAGTTCTTC.

This chain links TRBV11-2 with TRBJ2-5; D tentatively fits TRBD1 or TRBD2 (5 bases each). From germline, CDR1 is SGHAT and CDR2 FQNNGV. V lost 5 bases to trimming and J lost 2 bases, with 15 bases between them. CDR3 length: 15 amino acids. The CDR3 reads CASSPQGRIQETQYF. As DNA, the CDR3 is TGTGCCAGCAGCCCCCAGGGACGGATACAAGAGACCCAGTACTTC.

V usage is TRBV5-6 and J usage is TRBJ2-1; D not resolved. The CDR3 is 15 amino acids. The germline V and J ends were trimmed by 4 bases and 4 bases, with 15 bases remaining between them. Germline loops: CDR1 SGHDT, CDR2 YYEEEE. CDR3 nucleotides: TGTGCCAGCAGCGTGTCGGCGCCTTTTTACAATGAGCAGTTCTTC. It translates to CASSVSAPFYNEQFF.

Only a few counts were recorded for this clonotype. The chain couples TRBV7-9 to TRBJ1-2; D ambiguous. The CDR3 consists of 14 residues. The germline V gene has CDR1 SEHNR and CDR2 FQNEAQ (reference sequence). V was cut by 4 bases and J by 6 bases, with 15 bases left in between. The CDR3 nucleotides are TGTGCCAGCAGCTACCCGGGGAGGGAGGATGGCTACACCTTC. It specifies CASSYPGREDGYTF.

V gene TRBV20-1 combines with J gene TRBJ1-2; perhaps TRBD1 as D (6 bases). CDR1 DFQATT and CDR2 SNEGSKA come from the germline V gene (reference sequence). The CDR3 has 14 residues. V lost 0 bases and J lost 4, with 12 bases in between. CDR3 coding DNA: TGCAGTGCTAGAGACCCCAGGGGAGGCTATGGCTACACCTTC. Its translation: CSARDPRGGYGYTF.

This chain links TRBV11-2 with TRBJ1-1; D remains ambiguous. Germline loops: CDR1 SGHAT, CDR2 FQNNGV. Trimming took off 5 bases at V and 5 bases at J, with 15 bases between the two ends. The CDR3 has 14 residues. DNA for the CDR3: TGTGCCAGCAGCCCGCACGGGGTGAGGACTGAAGCTTTCTTT. Residues: CASSPHGVRTEAFF.

This chain joins TRBV7-9 and TRBJ2-3; possible D gene TRBD2, 7 bases. The CDR3 runs 15 residues. The ends were cut back, 3 bases at V and 6 bases at J, with 16 bases in the middle. Per germline, CDR1 SEHNR and CDR2 FQNEAQ (reference sequence). The CDR3 here is CASSFLAGALDTQYF. CDR3 DNA sequence: TGTGCCAGCAGCTTTCTGGCGGGGGCATTGGATACGCAGTATTTT.

The V call is TRBV7-2, the J call TRBJ2-3; no firm D call. V was clipped by 1 base and J by 2 bases, with 10 bases between them. The length of the CDR3 is 15 residues. Germline assignment: CDR1 SGHTA and CDR2 FQGNSA. In DNA form, the CDR3 reads TGTGCCAGCAGCTTAGGGGCAGGAGACACAGATACGCAGTATTTT. This codes for CASSLGAGDTDTQYF.

The chain joins TRBV6-1 to TRBJ1-1; D unclear. Germline V lookup: CDR1 MNHNS, CDR2 SASEGT. The CDR3 length is 15 residues. V lost 1 base and J lost 3, with 12 bases in between. CDR3 bases: TGTGCCAGCAGTGAAGATTTGGGAGGTGACACTGAAGCTTTCTTT. This sequence encodes CASSEDLGGDTEAFF.

The chain combines TRBV6-1 with TRBJ1-1; 8 bases are shared with TRBD1. The CDR3 contains 17 residues. CDR1 is MNHNS, CDR2 SASEGT, per germline. V trimming: 5 bases; J trimming: 0 bases; junction bases outside the gene matches: 11. Here the CDR3 DNA reads TGTGCCAGCAGTCGCCGGACAGGGATTATCATGAACACTGAAGCTTTCTTT. Its translation is CASSRRTGIIMNTEAFF.

This clonotype appeared a single time. This may be a read error, as it is one base from a much larger clone. The rearrangement uses TRBV20-1 and TRBJ2-1; 8 bases agree with TRBD2. Germline values: CDR1 DFQATT, CDR2 SNEGSKA (reference sequence). The junction had 8 bases not matched to a gene; V was cut back by 6 bases and J by 1 base. The CDR3 runs to 15 residues. The CDR3 DNA reads as TGCAGTGCCGTATACGGGAGGGGTTCCTACAATGAGCAGTTCTTC. This translates into CSAVYGRGSYNEQFF.

The J gene is TRBJ2-3, the V gene TRBV20-1, with TRBD2 matching 14 bases. The germline CDR1 and CDR2 sequences are DFQATT and SNEGSKA (reference sequence). The trim removed 4 bases at V and 4 bases at J, leaving 4 bases unmatched. The CDR3 totals 15 residues. Here the CDR3 reads CSAIPTSGGADTQYF. The CDR3 DNA reads as TGCAGTGCTATCCCGACTAGCGGGGGGGCAGATACGCAGTATTTT.

This chain's CDR3 is CASSPAWTRFGGKLFF. CDR3 in DNA: TGTGCCAGCAGCCCCGCCTGGACGCGATTCGGTGGAAAACTGTTTTTT. The chain joins TRBV28 to TRBJ1-4; D is unclear. Deletions cut 6 bases from V and 10 bases from J, with 24 bases between. The CDR3 sequence is 16 residues long. Germline V gene lookup returns CDR1 MDHEN and CDR2 SYDVKM.

A word on this clonotype: Given the absence of the conserved phenylalanine or tryptophan at the CDR3 end, a read error is likely. V and J are TRBV7-2 and TRBJ2-1, with D hard to call. Germline values: CDR1 SGHTA, CDR2 FQGNSA. The CDR3 is 11 residues long. Trimming took off 5 bases at V and 10 bases at J, with 9 bases between the two ends. In DNA form, the CDR3 reads TGTGCCAGCAGCCCGAGAGCGGAGCAGTTCTCC. As protein: CASSPRAEQFS.

This chain uses TRBV20-1 with TRBJ1-2; the D gene is possibly TRBD1 (5 bases). Trimming left V 5 bases short and J 5 bases short, with 15 bases between. The CDR3 loop spans 13 amino acids. Germline CDR1 reads DFQATT; CDR2 reads SNEGSKA (reference sequence). The chain's CDR3 is CSAARVGSYGYTF. The CDR3 DNA sequence: TGCAGTGCTGCCAGGGTCGGGTCTTATGGCTACACCTTC.

There are many counts of this clonotype. The chain links TRBV12-3 or TRBV12-4 to TRBJ2-7, with D possibly TRBD1 on 6 matching bases. The CDR3 spans 13 residues. The V gene lost 5 bases and the J gene lost 12 bases, with 20 bases spanning the gap. The CDR3 loop is CASSLFRSGQLYF. The DNA for the CDR3 is TGTGCCAGCAGTCTCTTTAGATCAGGACAGCTGTACTTC.

This chain connects TRBV5-6 to TRBJ2-1; 8 nucleotides align to TRBD2. V was pared by 4 bases and J by 9 bases, with 9 bases of the junction left unmatched. Germline CDR1 is SGHDT and CDR2 is YYEEEE. CDR3 length: 14 amino acids. The CDR3 nucleotides are TGTGCCAGCAGCCGCGCCGGGGGGGGGAGTGAGCAGTTCTTC. Translation gives CASSRAGGGSEQFF.

The chain recombines TRBV29-1 with TRBJ2-3, with D unclear. CDR3 length: 10 amino acids. CDR1 is SQVTM, CDR2 ANQGSEA, per germline. Trimming took 4 bases from V and 6 from J, leaving 5 bases between them. CDR3 loop: CSVAADTQYF. In DNA form, the CDR3 reads TGCAGCGTTGCAGCGGATACGCAGTATTTT.